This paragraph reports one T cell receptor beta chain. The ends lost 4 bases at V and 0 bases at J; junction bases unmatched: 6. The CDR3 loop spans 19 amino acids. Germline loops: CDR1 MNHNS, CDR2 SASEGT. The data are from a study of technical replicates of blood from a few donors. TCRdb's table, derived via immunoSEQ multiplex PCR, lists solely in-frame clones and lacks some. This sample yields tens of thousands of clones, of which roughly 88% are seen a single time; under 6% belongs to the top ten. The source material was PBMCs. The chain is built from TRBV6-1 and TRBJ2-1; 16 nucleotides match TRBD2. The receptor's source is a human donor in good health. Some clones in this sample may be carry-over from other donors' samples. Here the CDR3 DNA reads TGTGCCAGCAGTGGGGGACTAGCGGGAGGGCGTAGCTCCTACAATGAGCAGTTCTTC. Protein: CASSGGLAGGRSSYNEQFF.